The 22 T cell receptor beta chains listed next were all sequenced from one sample in a study of T cell changes during pregnancy in multiple sclerosis. Profiled with immunoSEQ multiplex PCR; TCRdb holds only in-frame clones, not every one. The data contain 70,000 or so clones, under 95% of them singletons. Sequences were derived from CD4+ T cells from peripheral blood mononuclear cells, sampled before pregnancy. Receptors were obtained from a female donor with multiple sclerosis, enrolled in a pregnancy study.

This clone was recorded a few times. The CDR3 spells CSVPRGWGYTF. The DNA for the CDR3 is TGCAGCGTACCTCGGGGTTGGGGCTACACCTTC. V and J are TRBV29-1 and TRBJ1-2; D is undetermined. The CDR3 runs 11 residues. Germline lookup yields CDR1 SQVTM and CDR2 ANQGSEA. V gave up 6 bases and J gave up 8 bases, with 13 bases separating them. The full variable domain, completed using reference TRBV29-1 and TRBJ1-2, is SAVISQKPSRDICQRGTSLTIQCQVDSQVTMMFWYRQQPGQSLTLIATANQGSEATYESGFVIDKFPISRPNLTFSTLTVSNMSPEDSSIYLCSVPRGWGYTFGSGTRLTVV.

V is TRBV5-4 and J is TRBJ1-2; D is ambiguous. CDR3 size: 15 residues. CDR1 is SGHNT, CDR2 YYREEE, per germline (reference sequence). Trimming stripped 0 bases from V and 2 bases from J, with 11 bases between. The CDR3 DNA is TGTGCCAGCAGCTTGGCCCGGGGATTGAACTATGGCTACACCTTC. Residues: CASSLARGLNYGYTF.

This rearrangement joins TRBV7-2 to TRBJ1-5; weak D call: TRBD1 (6 bases). The CDR3 runs to 13 residues. Trimming took 2 bases from V and 7 from J, leaving 9 bases between them. Germline V gene data show CDR1 as SGHTA and CDR2 as FQGNSA. CDR3 nucleotides: TGTGCCAGCAGCTTACAGGGGAACCAGCCCCAGCATTTT. Its protein is CASSLQGNQPQHF.

The count of this clone is one. V gene TRBV29-1 combines with J gene TRBJ2-1; TRBD2 is a possible D gene (6 bases). Germline V gene sequence: CDR1 SQVTM, CDR2 ANQGSEA. V was shortened by 2 bases and J by 0 bases, with 14 bases between the two germline ends. The CDR3 covers 16 residues. The chain's CDR3 is CSVEIFKRVSYNEQFF. The CDR3 region has the DNA TGCAGCGTTGAAATATTTAAGCGGGTCTCCTACAATGAGCAGTTCTTC.

This rearrangement joins TRBV7-8 to TRBJ2-1; the D gene is possibly TRBD2 (6 bases). CDR3 length: 13 amino acids. The germline gives CDR1 SGHVS, CDR2 FQNEAQ. V was cut by 3 bases and J by 8 bases, with 11 bases left in between. In DNA form, the CDR3 reads TGTGCCAGCAGCTTTATGCGGGGCGATGAGCAGTTCTTC. Protein: CASSFMRGDEQFF.

V is TRBV4-3 and J is TRBJ2-5; D might be TRBD1 (6 bases). The CDR3 sequence is 14 residues long. The V and J ends lost 0 bases and 1 base respectively, with 6 bases between them. Germline lookup yields CDR1 LGHNA and CDR2 YSLEER. In DNA form, the CDR3 reads TGCGCCAGCAGCCAAGAGGGGGCCCAAGAGACCCAGTACTTC. Translating gives CASSQEGAQETQYF.

The V and J genes are TRBV7-3 and TRBJ2-7; 10 bases align to TRBD2. The V gene end was trimmed by 1 base and the J gene end by 4 bases; junction bases not matched to a gene: 4. The CDR3 covers 15 residues. Looked up from germline, CDR1 is SGHTA and CDR2 is FQGTGA. The CDR3 DNA is TGTGCCAGCAGCTTAATGGCTAGCGGGAGTTACGAGCAGTACTTC. Its protein is CASSLMASGSYEQYF.

The chain joins TRBV9 to TRBJ2-5, with D unresolved. This CDR3 is built from 14 residues. The germline V gene encodes CDR1 SGDLS and CDR2 YYNGEE. The V and J ends lost 4 bases and 4 bases respectively, with 14 bases between them. The CDR3 is CASSFTVDAETQYF. The CDR3 coding sequence is TGTGCCAGCAGCTTTACAGTTGACGCAGAGACCCAGTACTTC.

V is TRBV2 and J is TRBJ1-4; D gene uncertain. The CDR3 has 16 amino acids. The V gene lost 8 bases and the J gene lost 0 bases, with 16 bases spanning the gap. Germline CDR1 is SNHLY and CDR2 is FYNNEI. The CDR3 DNA reads as TGTGCCAGCTGCTTTGCGGGAACTGCAACTAATGAAAAACTGTTTTTT. Translating gives CASCFAGTATNEKLFF.

The rearrangement links TRBV28 to TRBJ1-1; D is possibly TRBD1 (5 bases). The CDR3 runs to 13 residues. The V end lost 6 bases, the J end lost 6 bases, and 14 bases lay between the germline ends. Germline V CDR1 and CDR2: MDHEN, SYDVKM. The chain's CDR3 is CASRGDSFAEAFF. CDR3 in DNA: TGTGCCAGCAGGGGCGACAGCTTCGCTGAAGCTTTCTTT.

The J gene is TRBJ1-1, the V gene TRBV15, with 9 nucleotides matching TRBD1. Trimming at V came to 5 bases and at J to 5 bases, leaving 12 bases not matched to a gene. In germline, CDR1 is LNHNV, CDR2 YYDKDF (reference sequence). CDR3 length equals 16 residues. The CDR3 DNA follows: TGTGCCACCAGCCCCCCGGAAGGGACAGGGAGGACTGAAGCTTTCTTT. Translation: CATSPPEGTGRTEAFF.

V and J are TRBV10-3 and TRBJ1-2; 9 bases align to TRBD1. J gave up 8 bases and V 5 bases, and 6 bases lay outside the gene matches. CDR3 length equals 13 residues. The germline V gene has CDR1 ENHRY and CDR2 SYGVKD. The CDR3: CAISLRTGEGYTF. CDR3 bases: TGTGCCATCAGTTTACGGACAGGGGAAGGCTACACCTTC.

The V and J genes are TRBV9 and TRBJ2-5; 9 nucleotides line up with TRBD1. Per the germline V gene, CDR1 is SGDLS and CDR2 is YYNGEE. The CDR3 sequence is 16 residues long. Unmatched junction bases numbered 8, after V lost 3 bases and J lost 2 bases. This CDR3 reads CASSGQGQGIQETQYF. For the CDR3, the DNA is TGTGCCAGCAGCGGGCAGGGACAGGGTATTCAAGAGACCCAGTACTTC.

In its sample, this clone was seen once. CDR3 amino acids: CASYTVYSGNTIYF. The CDR3 nucleotides are TGTGCCAGCTATACAGTGTACTCTGGAAACACCATATATTTT. V is TRBV27 and J is TRBJ1-3; D is undetermined. Trimming removed 8 bases from V and 0 bases from J, with 11 bases in between. This CDR3 spans 14 amino acids. Germline CDR1 reads MNHEY; CDR2 reads SMNVEV (reference sequence).

V usage is TRBV19 and J usage is TRBJ1-3; 10 bases line up with TRBD1. This CDR3 has 16 residues. The trim removed 9 bases at V and 1 base at J, leaving 9 bases unmatched. Looked up from germline, CDR1 is LNHDA and CDR2 is SQIVND (reference sequence). In DNA form, the CDR3 reads TGTGCCAGCGCCCCCGCGGGACAGGGGTCTGGAAACACCATATATTTT. Amino acid sequence: CASAPAGQGSGNTIYF.

The gene calls are TRBV28 and TRBJ2-7; 8 nucleotides agree with TRBD2. The V and J ends lost 3 bases and 7 bases, in that order; junction bases with no gene match: 14. The CDR3 extends over 16 amino acids. Germline CDR1 and CDR2: MDHEN and SYDVKM. The DNA of the CDR3 is TGTGCCAGCAGTTTTAGATCGGCGGGAGGTTCAGGAGAGCAGTACTTC. Protein sequence: CASSFRSAGGSGEQYF. The entire variable domain, with the rest obtained from reference TRBV28 and TRBJ2-7, is as follows: DVKVTQSSRYLVKRTGEKVFLECVQDMDHENMFWYRQDPGLGLRLIYFSYDVKMKEKGDIPEGYSVSREKKERFSLILESASTNQTSMYLCASSFRSAGGSGEQYFGPGTRLTVT.

This rearrangement joins TRBV5-1 to TRBJ1-1, with no clear D. V lost 0 bases to trimming and J lost 0 bases, with 12 bases between them. Germline CDR1 SGHRS, CDR2 YFSETQ. The length of the CDR3 is 16 residues. DNA of the CDR3: TGCGCCAGCAGCTTGGGGCCGGGAGGGATGAACACTGAAGCTTTCTTT. Its translation is CASSLGPGGMNTEAFF.

The rearrangement joins TRBV11-3 to TRBJ1-2; TRBD1 agrees at 7 bases. Germline lookup yields CDR1 SGHNT and CDR2 YENEEA. The trim removed 1 base at V and 4 bases at J, leaving 3 bases unmatched. This CDR3 spans 14 amino acids. Written as DNA, the CDR3 is TGTGCCAGCAGCTTAGGCCGGGACAGCTATGGCTACACCTTC. This gives the protein CASSLGRDSYGYTF.

Here the CDR3 DNA reads TGTGCCAGCAGTTACAGGGGAGGTGGAAACACCATATATTTT. Protein sequence: CASSYRGGGNTIYF. The chain links TRBV6-5 to TRBJ1-3, with D tentatively TRBD1 (5 bases). This CDR3 is built from 14 residues. With 2 bases removed from V and 3 bases from J, the gap between germline ends came to 8 bases. The germline gives CDR1 MNHEY, CDR2 SVGAGI.

The chain links TRBV5-4 to TRBJ2-5; 8 nucleotides agree with TRBD2. The junction had 3 bases not matched to a gene; V was cut back by 4 bases and J by 4 bases. This CDR3 has 13 residues. Germline CDR1 and CDR2: SGHNT and YYREEE (reference sequence). CDR3 protein: CASSPGGAETQYF. CDR3 in DNA: TGTGCCAGCAGCCCCGGGGGGGCAGAGACCCAGTACTTC.

This clone was observed a few times. This sequence joins TRBV5-6 and TRBJ1-2; D call uncertain. Germline V lookup: CDR1 SGHDT, CDR2 YYEEEE. The CDR3 spans 14 residues. Trimming pared 6 bases from V and 8 bases from J, leaving 20 bases between. The CDR3 DNA follows: TGTGCCAGCACCCATGAGCCTATAGCCCAAGGCTACACCTTC. This codes for CASTHEPIAQGYTF.

In its sample, this clone was seen once. The rearrangement joins TRBV5-1 to TRBJ2-3; D not certain. Germline V CDR1 and CDR2: SGHRS, YFSETQ. The CDR3 is made up of 14 amino acids. Deletions cut 4 bases from V and 2 bases from J, with 11 bases between. Written as DNA, the CDR3 is TGCGCCAGCAGCCTTGGGCCGCTCACAGATACGCAGTATTTT. Its protein product is CASSLGPLTDTQYF.